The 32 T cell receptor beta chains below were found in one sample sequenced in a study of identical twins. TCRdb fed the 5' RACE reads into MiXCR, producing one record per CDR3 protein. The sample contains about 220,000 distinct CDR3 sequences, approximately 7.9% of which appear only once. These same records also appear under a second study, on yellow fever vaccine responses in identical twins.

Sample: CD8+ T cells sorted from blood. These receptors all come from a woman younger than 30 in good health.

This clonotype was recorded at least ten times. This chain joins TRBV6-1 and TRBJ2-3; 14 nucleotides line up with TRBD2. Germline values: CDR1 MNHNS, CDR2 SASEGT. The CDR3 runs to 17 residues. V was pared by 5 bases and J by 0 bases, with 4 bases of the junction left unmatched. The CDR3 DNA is TGTGCCAGCAGTAGACTAGCGGGAGGGCCCAGCACAGATACGCAGTATTTT. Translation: CASSRLAGGPSTDTQYF.

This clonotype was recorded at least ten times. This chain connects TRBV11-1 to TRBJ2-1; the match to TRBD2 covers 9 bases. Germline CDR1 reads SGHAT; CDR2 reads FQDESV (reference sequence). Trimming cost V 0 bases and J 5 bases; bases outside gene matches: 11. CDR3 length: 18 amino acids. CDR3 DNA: TGTGCCAGCAGCTTAGCTCAGGGCGGACTAGCGACTCACAATGAGCAGTTCTTC. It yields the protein CASSLAQGGLATHNEQFF. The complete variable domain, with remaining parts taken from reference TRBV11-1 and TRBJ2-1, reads EAEVAQSPRYKITEKSQAVAFWCDPISGHATLYWYRQILGQGPELLVQFQDESVVDDSQLPKDRFSAERLKGVDSTLKIQPAELGDSAMYLCASSLAQGGLATHNEQFFGPGTRLTVL.

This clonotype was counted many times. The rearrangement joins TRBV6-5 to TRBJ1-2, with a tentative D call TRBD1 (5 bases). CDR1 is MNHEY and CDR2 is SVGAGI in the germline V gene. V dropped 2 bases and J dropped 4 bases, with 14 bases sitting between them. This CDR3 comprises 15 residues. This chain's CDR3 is CASSYVGTLAYGYTF. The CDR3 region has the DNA TGTGCCAGCAGTTACGTCGGGACCTTAGCCTATGGCTACACCTTC.

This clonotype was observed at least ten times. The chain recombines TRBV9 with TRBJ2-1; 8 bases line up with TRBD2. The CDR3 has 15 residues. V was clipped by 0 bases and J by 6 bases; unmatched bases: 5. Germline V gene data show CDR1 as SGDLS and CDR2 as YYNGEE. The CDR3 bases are TGTGCCAGCAGCGTAGCTCAGCGGGAGATCAATGAGCAGTTCTTC. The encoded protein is CASSVAQREINEQFF.

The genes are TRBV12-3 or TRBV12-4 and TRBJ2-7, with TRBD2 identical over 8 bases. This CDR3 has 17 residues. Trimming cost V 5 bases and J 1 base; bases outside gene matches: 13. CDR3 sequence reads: CASSHGGSGSVSYEQYF. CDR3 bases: TGTGCCAGCAGTCATGGAGGGAGCGGGAGTGTATCCTACGAGCAGTACTTC.

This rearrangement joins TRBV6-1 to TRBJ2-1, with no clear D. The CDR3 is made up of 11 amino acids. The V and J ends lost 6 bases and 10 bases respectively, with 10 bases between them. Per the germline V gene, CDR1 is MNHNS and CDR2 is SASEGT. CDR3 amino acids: CASRGSREQFF. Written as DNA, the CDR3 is TGTGCCAGCAGGGGGTCTCGCGAGCAGTTCTTC.

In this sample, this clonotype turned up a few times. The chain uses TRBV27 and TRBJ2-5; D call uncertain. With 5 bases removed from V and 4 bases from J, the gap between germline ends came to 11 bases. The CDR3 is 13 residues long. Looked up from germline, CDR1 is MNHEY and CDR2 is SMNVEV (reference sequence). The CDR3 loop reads CASSRSSLETQYF. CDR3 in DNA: TGTGCCAGCAGTAGATCTAGTCTAGAGACCCAGTACTTC.

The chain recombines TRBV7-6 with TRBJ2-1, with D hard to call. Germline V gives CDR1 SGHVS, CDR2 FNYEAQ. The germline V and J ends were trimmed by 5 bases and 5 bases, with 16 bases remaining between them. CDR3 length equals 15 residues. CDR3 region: CASSPLVWGNNEQFF. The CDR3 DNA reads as TGTGCCAGCAGCCCCCTGGTTTGGGGAAACAATGAGCAGTTCTTC.

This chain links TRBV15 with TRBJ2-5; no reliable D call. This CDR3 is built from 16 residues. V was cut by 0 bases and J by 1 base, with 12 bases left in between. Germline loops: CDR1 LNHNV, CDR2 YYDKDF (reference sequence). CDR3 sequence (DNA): TGTGCCACCAGCAGAGAGGGCGGCTCCTTCCAAGAGACCCAGTACTTC. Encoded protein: CATSREGGSFQETQYF.

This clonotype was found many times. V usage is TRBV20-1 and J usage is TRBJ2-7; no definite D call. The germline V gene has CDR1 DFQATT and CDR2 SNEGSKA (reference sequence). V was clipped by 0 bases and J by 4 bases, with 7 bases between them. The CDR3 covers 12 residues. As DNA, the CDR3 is TGCAGTGCTAGAGATCAAGGATACGAGCAGTACTTC. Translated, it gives CSARDQGYEQYF.

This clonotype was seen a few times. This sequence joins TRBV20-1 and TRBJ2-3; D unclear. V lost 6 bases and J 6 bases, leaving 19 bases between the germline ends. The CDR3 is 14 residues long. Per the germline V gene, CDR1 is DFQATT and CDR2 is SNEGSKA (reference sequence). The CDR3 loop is CSATDTWVGDTQYF. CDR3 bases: TGCAGTGCAACCGATACGTGGGTCGGCGATACGCAGTATTTT.

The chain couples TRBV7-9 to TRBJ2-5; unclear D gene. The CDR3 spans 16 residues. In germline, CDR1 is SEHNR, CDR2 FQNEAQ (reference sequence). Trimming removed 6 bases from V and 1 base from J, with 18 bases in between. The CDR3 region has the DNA TGTGCCAGCAGACCGAACACCGGAAGGGCCCAAGAGACCCAGTACTTC. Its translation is CASRPNTGRAQETQYF.

CDR3 nucleotides: TGTGCCAGCCCCCTCCTGAGCGGGGGGCGCACAGATACGCAGTATTTT. Translation: CASPLLSGGRTDTQYF. The rearrangement joins TRBV2 to TRBJ2-3, with 9 positions matching TRBD2. Germline CDR1 reads SNHLY; CDR2 reads FYNNEI. V lost 8 bases to trimming and J lost 1 base; unmatched junction nucleotides: 10. This CDR3 region has 16 residues.

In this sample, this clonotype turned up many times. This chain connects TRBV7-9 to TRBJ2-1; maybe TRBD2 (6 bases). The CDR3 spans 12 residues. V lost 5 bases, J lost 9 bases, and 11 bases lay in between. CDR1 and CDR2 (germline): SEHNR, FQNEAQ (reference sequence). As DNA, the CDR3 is TGTGCCAGCAGCGCCTCCGGGAGTGAGCAGTTCTTC. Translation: CASSASGSEQFF. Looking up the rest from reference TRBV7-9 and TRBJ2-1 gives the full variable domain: DTGVSQNPRHKITKRGQNVTFRCDPISEHNRLYWYRQTLGQGPEFLTYFQNEAQLEKSRLLSDRFSAERPKGSFSTLEIQRTEQGDSAMYLCASSASGSEQFFGPGTRLTVL.

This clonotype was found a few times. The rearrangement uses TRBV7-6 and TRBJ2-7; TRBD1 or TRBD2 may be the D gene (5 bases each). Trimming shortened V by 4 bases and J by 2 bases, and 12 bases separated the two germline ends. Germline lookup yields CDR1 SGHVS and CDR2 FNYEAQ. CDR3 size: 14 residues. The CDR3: CASSSGTGPYEQYF. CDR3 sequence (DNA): TGTGCCAGCAGCTCCGGGACGGGTCCCTACGAGCAGTACTTC.

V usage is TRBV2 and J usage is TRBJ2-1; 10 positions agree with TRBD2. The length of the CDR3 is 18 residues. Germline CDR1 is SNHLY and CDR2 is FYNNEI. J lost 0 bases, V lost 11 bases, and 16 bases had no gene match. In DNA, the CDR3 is TGTGCCCTCTGTTTAGCTCTAAGCGGGGGGGGCTCCTACAATGAGCAGTTCTTC. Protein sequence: CALCLALSGGGSYNEQFF.

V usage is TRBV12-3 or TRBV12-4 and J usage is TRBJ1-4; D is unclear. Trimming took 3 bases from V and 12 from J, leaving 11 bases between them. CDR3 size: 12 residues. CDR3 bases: TGTGCCAGCAGTTTGGGCGGGATACAACTGTTTTTT. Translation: CASSLGGIQLFF.

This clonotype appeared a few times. The CDR3 sequence: CASSQGGTNTGELFF. The CDR3 region has the DNA TGTGCCAGCAGCCAAGGGGGGACGAACACCGGGGAGCTGTTTTTT. The chain links TRBV3-1 to TRBJ2-2, with D possibly called TRBD1 or TRBD2 (5 bases each). The CDR3 extends over 15 amino acids. The germline CDR1 and CDR2 sequences are LGHDT and YNNKEL (reference sequence). Trimming shortened V by 1 base and J by 0 bases, and 6 bases separated the two germline ends. The variable domain in full, with the rest retrieved from reference TRBV3-1 and TRBJ2-2, is DTAVSQTPKYLVTQMGNDKSIKCEQNLGHDTMYWYKQDSKKFLKIMFSYNNKELIINETVPNRFSPKSPDKAHLNLHINSLELGDSAVYFCASSQGGTNTGELFFGEGSRLTVL.

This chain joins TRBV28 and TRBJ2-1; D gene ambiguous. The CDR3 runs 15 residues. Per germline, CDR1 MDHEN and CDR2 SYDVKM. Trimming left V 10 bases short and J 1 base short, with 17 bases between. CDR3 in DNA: TGTGCCACTAAAATTACTCTGCAATCCTACAATGAGCAGTTCTTC. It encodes CATKITLQSYNEQFF.

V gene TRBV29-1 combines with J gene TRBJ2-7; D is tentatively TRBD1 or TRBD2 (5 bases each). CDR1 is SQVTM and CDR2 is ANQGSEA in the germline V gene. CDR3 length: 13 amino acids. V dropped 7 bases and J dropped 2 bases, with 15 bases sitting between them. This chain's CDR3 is CSGTGTDTYEQYF. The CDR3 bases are TGCAGCGGTACCGGGACCGACACCTACGAGCAGTACTTC.

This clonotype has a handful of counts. CDR3: CASSVPGQHYEQYF. CDR3 DNA sequence: TGTGCCAGCAGTGTTCCTGGACAGCACTACGAGCAGTACTTC. The V gene is TRBV2, the J gene TRBJ2-7; weak D call: TRBD1 (6 bases). V was trimmed by 4 bases and J by 3 bases, leaving 13 bases between them. The CDR3 loop spans 14 amino acids. Germline CDR1 is SNHLY and CDR2 is FYNNEI.

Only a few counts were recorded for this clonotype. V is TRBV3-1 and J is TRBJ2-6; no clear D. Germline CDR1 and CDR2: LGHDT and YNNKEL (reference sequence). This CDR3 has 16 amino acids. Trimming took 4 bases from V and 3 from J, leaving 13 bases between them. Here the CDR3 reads CASSPQGLDGANVLTF. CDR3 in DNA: TGTGCCAGCAGCCCCCAAGGCCTGGATGGGGCCAACGTCCTGACTTTC.

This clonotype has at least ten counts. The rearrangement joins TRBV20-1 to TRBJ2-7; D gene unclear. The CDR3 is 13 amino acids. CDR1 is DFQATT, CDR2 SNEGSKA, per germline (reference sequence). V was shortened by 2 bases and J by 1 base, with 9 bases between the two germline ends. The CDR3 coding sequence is TGCAGTGCTAGACCCCGTGAGTCCTACGAGCAGTACGTC. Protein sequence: CSARPRESYEQYV.

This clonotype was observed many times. DNA for the CDR3: TGTGCCAGCAGTCCAGTAAGACGACGGGACAGCCTTTCCCTTAACTATGGCTACACCTTC. Amino acids: CASSPVRRRDSLSLNYGYTF. The chain combines TRBV12-3 or TRBV12-4 with TRBJ1-2; 7 bases agree with TRBD1. The CDR3 is 20 residues long. Germline trimming cut 5 bases from V and 1 base from J; bases unmatched to any gene: 22.

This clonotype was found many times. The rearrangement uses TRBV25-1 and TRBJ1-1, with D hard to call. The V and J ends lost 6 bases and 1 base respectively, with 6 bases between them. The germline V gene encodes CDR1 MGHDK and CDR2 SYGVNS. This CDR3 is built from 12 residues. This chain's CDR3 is CASSAGNTEAFF. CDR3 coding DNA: TGTGCCAGCAGCGCCGGGAACACTGAAGCTTTCTTT. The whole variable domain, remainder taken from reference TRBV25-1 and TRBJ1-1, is EADIYQTPRYLVIGTGKKITLECSQTMGHDKMYWYQQDPGMELHLIHYSYGVNSTEKGDLSSESTVSRIRTEHFPLTLESARPSHTSQYLCASSAGNTEAFFGQGTRLTVV.

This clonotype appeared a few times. The CDR3 DNA follows: TGCGCCAGCAGCCAAGCCGGACAGGGAGTCTCCTACGAGCAGTACTTC. Translated: CASSQAGQGVSYEQYF. The chain uses TRBV4-1 and TRBJ2-7, with 8 bases fitting TRBD1. Germline CDR1 and CDR2: MGHRA and YSYEKL. CDR3 length: 16 residues. J was trimmed by 0 bases and V by 1 base; bases with no gene match: 5.

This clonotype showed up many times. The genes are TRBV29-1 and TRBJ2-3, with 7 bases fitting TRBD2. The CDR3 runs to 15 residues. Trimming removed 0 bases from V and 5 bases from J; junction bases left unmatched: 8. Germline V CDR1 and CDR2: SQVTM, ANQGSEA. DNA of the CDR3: TGCAGCGTTGAAGATAGGGGCGGGAGAAAAGATACGCAGTATTTT. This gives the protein CSVEDRGGRKDTQYF.

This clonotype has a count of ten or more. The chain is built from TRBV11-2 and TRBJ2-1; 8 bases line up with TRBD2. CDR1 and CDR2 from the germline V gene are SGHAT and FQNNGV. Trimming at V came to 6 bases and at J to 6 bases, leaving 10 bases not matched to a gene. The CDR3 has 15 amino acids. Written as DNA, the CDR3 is TGTGCCAGCAGATCGGGCGGGACTAGTGTCAATGAGCAGTTCTTC. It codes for CASRSGGTSVNEQFF.

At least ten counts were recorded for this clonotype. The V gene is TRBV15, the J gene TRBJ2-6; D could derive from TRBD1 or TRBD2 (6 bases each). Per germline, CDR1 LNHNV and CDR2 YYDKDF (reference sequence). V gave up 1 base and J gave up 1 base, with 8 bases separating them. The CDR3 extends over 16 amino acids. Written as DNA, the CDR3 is TGTGCCACCAGCAGAGGAGGGGGGTCTGGGGCCAACGTCCTGACTTTC. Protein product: CATSRGGGSGANVLTF.

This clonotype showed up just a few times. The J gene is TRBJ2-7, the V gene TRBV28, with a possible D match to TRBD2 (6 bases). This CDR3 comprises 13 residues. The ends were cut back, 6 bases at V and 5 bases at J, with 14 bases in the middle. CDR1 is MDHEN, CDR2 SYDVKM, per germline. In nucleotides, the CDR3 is TGTGCCAGCAGCCTGGGACTGAACCACGAGCAGTACGTC. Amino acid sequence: CASSLGLNHEQYV.

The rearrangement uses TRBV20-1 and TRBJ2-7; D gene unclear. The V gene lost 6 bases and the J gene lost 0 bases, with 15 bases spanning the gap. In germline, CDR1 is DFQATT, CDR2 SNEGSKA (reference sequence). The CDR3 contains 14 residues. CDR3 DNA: TGCAGTGCAAACCGACTCTATAGCTCCTACGAGCAGTACGTC. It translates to CSANRLYSSYEQYV.

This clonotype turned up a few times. The CDR3 loop is CASSFDLAPARHEQYV. CDR3 bases: TGTGCCAGCAGTTTCGACCTAGCGCCGGCACGGCACGAGCAGTACGTC. The chain uses TRBV27 and TRBJ2-7; D is perhaps TRBD2 (6 bases). From germline, CDR1 is MNHEY and CDR2 SMNVEV (reference sequence). Trimming shortened V by 3 bases and J by 5 bases, and 20 bases separated the two germline ends. The CDR3 is 16 amino acids.